This T cell receptor (beta chain) was observed in a study of blood T cell repertoires in COVID-19. Study at large: Collection of acute and convalescent COVID-19 samples took place in the United States, Italy and Spain. PBMCs, B-cell-depleted T cells, or T cells were the source of the cDNA or gDNA that made up the material.

The CDR3 length is 18 residues. Using immunoSEQ multiplex PCR, the repertoire was profiled, and TCRdb retains in-frame clones only, with some absent. The data hold about 150,000 clones, with about 90% observed a single time. The specimen sequenced was peripheral blood. This chain connects TRBV7-5 to TRBJ1-5; the DNA was not used to check the table's D call, TRBD1. TRBV7-5 is deemed a pseudogene. This receptor was obtained from a woman aged 60-70 years with active or convalescent COVID-19. Here the CDR3 DNA reads TGTGCCAGAAGCTTAGTGGGACAGGGCCTCCTTCCGAATCAGCCCCAGCATTTT. Protein: CARSLVGQGLLPNQPQHF.